Listed below are T cell receptor beta chains from one sample, sequenced in a study of blood T cell repertoires in COVID-19. Using immunoSEQ multiplex PCR, the repertoire was profiled, and TCRdb retains in-frame clones only, with some absent. The sample shows some 300,000 clones, about 91% of them seen only once. Specimen: peripheral blood. These receptors all stem from a woman aged 25 to 39 who had recovered from COVID-19. Each CDR3 is given with its conserved first and last residue. D genes are given only for firm matches. Clone size is shown for a subset of rows, as once, few, many or a class of expanded clone.

size	length	V	J	D	CDR3	DNA
-	15	TRBV28	TRBJ1-5	-	CASSFLAGSNQPQHF	TGTGCCAGCAGTTTTCTGGCGGGGAGCAATCAGCCCCAGCATTTT
few	16	TRBV28	TRBJ1-5	TRBD1	CASRHGQGKVNQPQHF	TGTGCCAGCAGACATGGACAGGGAAAGGTTAATCAGCCCCAGCATTTT
once	15	TRBV5-4	TRBJ2-7	-	CASSLEQGYSYEQYF	TGTGCCAGCAGCTTGGAACAGGGATATTCCTACGAGCAGTACTTC
few	15	TRBV28	TRBJ1-5	-	CASSPDSVRRQPQHF	TGTGCCAGCAGTCCGGACAGTGTTCGGCGGCAGCCCCAGCATTTT
-	13	TRBV24-1	TRBJ1-2	-	CATSESGSYGYTF	TGTGCCACCAGTGAATCAGGGTCCTATGGCTACACCTTC
-	14	TRBV23-1	TRBJ1-2	-	CASSQSRSNYGYTF	TGCGCCAGCAGTCAATCCCGGAGTAACTATGGCTACACCTTC
-	13	TRBV19	TRBJ2-1	-	CASSIQLYNEQFF	TGTGCCAGTAGTATCCAACTTTACAATGAGCAGTTCTTC
-	16	TRBV9	TRBJ2-7	TRBD2	CASSPRVAGSSYEQYF	TGTGCCAGCAGCCCCCGCGTAGCGGGGTCCTCCTACGAGCAGTACTTC
-	12	TRBV12-3/TRBV12-4	TRBJ2-5	-	CASSLQQETQYF	TGTGCCAGCAGTTTACAACAAGAGACCCAGTACTTC
-	12	TRBV5-1	TRBJ2-7	-	CASSLAGRVQYF	TGCGCCAGCAGCTTGGCCGGGCGGGTACAGTACTTC
-	12	TRBV9	TRBJ2-1	-	CASSVGSGMQFF	TGTGCCAGCAGCGTAGGCAGTGGTATGCAGTTCTTC
-	15	TRBV18	TRBJ1-6	-	CASSPGGGDNSPLHF	TGTGCCAGCTCACCGGGGGGAGGCGATAATTCACCCCTCCACTTT
-	14	TRBV6-5	TRBJ2-7	TRBD1	CASSQVDRPYEQYF	TGTGCCAGCAGCCAGGTGGACAGGCCCTACGAGCAGTACTTC